This T cell receptor beta chain was identified during a study of early stage breast cancer tumors. Study summary: ER+/PR+/HER2- status applied to about 70% of the 16 invasive breast tumors. Roughly eight ER+/PR+/HER2- tumors were invasive ductal; a few were invasive lobular. General study results and limits: Comparing each tissue with blood distinguished tumor from normal in most of the 16 patients. Most shared enriched TCRB sequences were commonly generated ones.

Details on this clone: Its antigen is currently unknown.

Trimming took 4 bases from V and 5 from J, leaving 19 bases between them. The CDR3 is 16 residues long. Germline V gives CDR1 SGHVS, CDR2 FQNEAQ. Libraries were prepared by immunoSEQ multiplex PCR; TCRdb keeps only in-frame clonotypes and omits some of them. The data show over 25,000 clones, 65% to 75% seen once. The receptor's source is a person aged 45 to 60 with breast cancer. The chain links TRBV7-8 to TRBJ2-3; D not certain. Sequenced: blood. The CDR3, as DNA: TGTGCCAGCAGCTCGCGAATCTCTAGTGCCGAAGATACGCAGTATTTT. This gives the protein CASSSRISSAEDTQYF.